This T cell receptor beta chain derives from a study of T cell responses to AZD1222 COVID-19 vaccine. Study-wide findings and caveats: The study sampled repertoires only after the peak T cell response. Clonal diversity may have been underestimated in mostly white British donors.

As concerns this clone: Its antigen remains unidentified.

The CDR3 is 16 amino acids. CDR1 and CDR2 from the germline V gene are MNHNS and SASEGT. V dropped 4 bases and J dropped 4; count of bases not matched to a gene: 6. Method: immunoSEQ multiplex PCR; TCRdb's copy keeps in-frame clones and lacks some. The profile shows approximately 35,000 clones, approximately 84% of them singletons. This receptor was obtained from an adult who received the AZD1222 COVID-19 vaccine. Sample: peripheral blood, taken 28 days after the second AZD1222 dose. This rearrangement joins TRBV6-1 to TRBJ2-1; 11 bases match TRBD2. CDR3 nucleotides: TGTGCCAGCAGTGGGTTAGCGGGAGGGAGTTACAATGAGCAGTTCTTC. This codes for CASSGLAGGSYNEQFF.